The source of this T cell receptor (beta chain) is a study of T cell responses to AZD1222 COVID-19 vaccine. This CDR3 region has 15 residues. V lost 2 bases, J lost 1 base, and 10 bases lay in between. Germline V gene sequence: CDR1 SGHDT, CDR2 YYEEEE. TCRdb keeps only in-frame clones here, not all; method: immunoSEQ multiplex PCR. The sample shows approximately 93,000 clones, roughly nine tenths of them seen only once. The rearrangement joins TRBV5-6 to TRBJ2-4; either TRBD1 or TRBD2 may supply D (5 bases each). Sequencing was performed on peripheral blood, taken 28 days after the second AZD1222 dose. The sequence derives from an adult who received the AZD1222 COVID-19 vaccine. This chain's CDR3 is CASSFVEGAKNIQYF. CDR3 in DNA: TGTGCCAGCAGCTTTGTTGAGGGGGCCAAAAACATTCAGTACTTC.